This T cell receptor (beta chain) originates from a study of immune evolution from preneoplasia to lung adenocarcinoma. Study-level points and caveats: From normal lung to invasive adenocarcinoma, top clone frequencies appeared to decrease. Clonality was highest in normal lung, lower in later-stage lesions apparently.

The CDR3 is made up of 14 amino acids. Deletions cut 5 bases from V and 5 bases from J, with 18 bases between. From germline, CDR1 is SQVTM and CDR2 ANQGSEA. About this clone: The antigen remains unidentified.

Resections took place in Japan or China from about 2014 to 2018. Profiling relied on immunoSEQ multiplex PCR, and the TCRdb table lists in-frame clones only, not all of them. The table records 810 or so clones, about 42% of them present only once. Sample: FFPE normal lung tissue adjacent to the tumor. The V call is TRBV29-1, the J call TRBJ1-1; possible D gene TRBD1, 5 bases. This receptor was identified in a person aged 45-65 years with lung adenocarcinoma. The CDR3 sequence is CSVLDKGRGTEAFF. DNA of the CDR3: TGCAGCGTTCTGGACAAGGGGCGAGGGACTGAAGCTTTCTTT.